The following is a T cell receptor beta chain sequence with its context. V gave up 2 bases and J gave up 2 bases; unmatched junction bases: 0. Per the germline V gene, CDR1 is SGHVS and CDR2 is FQNEAQ. The CDR3 is made up of 14 amino acids. Adults between roughly 18 and 90 years of age took part from 24 US areas. Which cohort a participant joined came from the clinical history participants gave. The data stem from a study of blood T cell repertoires in COVID-19. Background on the study: The United States, Italy and Spain supplied acute and convalescent COVID-19 samples. PBMCs, B-cell-depleted T cells, or T cells provided the cDNA or gDNA that made up the material.

Sequenced by immunoSEQ multiplex PCR; TCRdb stores in-frame clones only, minus some. The sample records about 400,000 clones, 88% being singletons. This TCR was recovered from a woman aged 35 to 49 with acute COVID-19. The sample comprised PBMCs or T cells enriched from blood (not recorded which). The chain employs TRBV7-8 and TRBJ2-1; 7 nucleotides line up with TRBD1. Here the CDR3 reads CASSLTGAYNEQFF. In DNA form, the CDR3 reads TGTGCCAGCAGCTTAACAGGGGCCTACAATGAGCAGTTCTTC.